The 23 T cell receptor beta chains given below trace back to one sample, sequenced in a study of control samples from healthy donors and cancer patients. The repertoire was sequenced with immunoSEQ multiplex PCR; TCRdb's copy has only in-frame clones and lacks some. The repertoire holds more than 110,000 clones, with more than 90% as singletons. The source material was blood. The source is a man aged 25-45 years in good health.

The chain uses TRBV10-3 and TRBJ1-1, with 10 bases lining up with TRBD1. CDR1 ENHRY and CDR2 SYGVKD come from the germline V gene. V was pared by 6 bases and J by 1 base, with 5 bases of the junction left unmatched. The CDR3 is made up of 15 amino acids. The CDR3 region has the DNA TGTGCCATCAGCAAAGGACAGGGGGGGAACACTGAAGCTTTCTTT. Protein: CAISKGQGGNTEAFF.

The chain couples TRBV7-2 to TRBJ2-7; 9 positions match TRBD2. V lost 1 base to trimming and J lost 3 bases; unmatched junction nucleotides: 7. The CDR3 spans 16 residues. Germline V lookup: CDR1 SGHTA, CDR2 FQGNSA. CDR3 loop: CASSLVASGTRYEQYF. The CDR3 DNA is TGTGCCAGCAGCTTAGTGGCTAGCGGGACTCGCTACGAGCAGTACTTC.

V gene TRBV7-9 combines with J gene TRBJ2-5; 8 bases line up with TRBD2. V shed 4 bases and J 2 bases; nucleotides not matched to a gene: 9. This CDR3 spans 16 amino acids. CDR1 is SEHNR and CDR2 is FQNEAQ in the germline V gene (reference sequence). CDR3 in DNA: TGTGCCAGCAGCTATAGGCGGGGGGACCGTCAAGAGACCCAGTACTTC. Protein: CASSYRRGDRQETQYF.

The V call is TRBV10-2, the J call TRBJ1-5, with 9 bases that match TRBD1. The CDR3 length is 15 residues. The V gene end was trimmed by 3 bases and the J gene end by 2 bases; junction bases not matched to a gene: 2. Germline assignment: CDR1 WSHSY and CDR2 SAAADI. The CDR3 nucleotides are TGCGCCAGCAGTGACCGGGACAGGGGCAATCAGCCCCAGCATTTT. As protein: CASSDRDRGNQPQHF.

The chain has TRBV6-1 and TRBJ2-7; D possibly corresponds to TRBD1 (6 bases). Between the trimmed V and J ends, which lost 0 bases and 0 bases, there was a span of 9 bases. Germline assignment: CDR1 MNHNS and CDR2 SASEGT. The CDR3 loop spans 15 amino acids. CDR3 nucleotides: TGTGCCAGCAGTGAAGCAACAGGGTCCTCCTACGAGCAGTACTTC. It encodes CASSEATGSSYEQYF.

The chain combines TRBV7-3 with TRBJ2-3; D ambiguous. Deletions cut 2 bases from V and 1 base from J, with 7 bases between. This CDR3 has 14 residues. Germline V lookup: CDR1 SGHTA, CDR2 FQGTGA. The CDR3 DNA reads as TGTGCCAGCAGCTTAGGGTTAGGCACAGATACGCAGTATTTT. Translating gives CASSLGLGTDTQYF.

The genes are TRBV30 and TRBJ1-2; TRBD1 agrees at 11 bases. The V gene end was trimmed by 4 bases and the J gene end by 4 bases; junction bases not matched to a gene: 2. The CDR3 contains 13 residues. CDR1 is GTSNPN and CDR2 is SVGIG in the germline V gene (reference sequence). The DNA for the CDR3 is TGTGCCTGGATTGGGACAGGGGGCTATGGCTACACCTTC. Amino acids: CAWIGTGGYGYTF.

The chain carries TRBV5-1 and TRBJ2-1; 10 bases are a match to TRBD2. Germline assignment: CDR1 SGHRS and CDR2 YFSETQ. V dropped 5 bases and J dropped 7; count of bases not matched to a gene: 6. This CDR3 has 14 residues. The CDR3 nucleotides are TGCGCCAGCAGAACACTAGCGGGATGGAATGAGCAGTTCTTC. This encodes CASRTLAGWNEQFF.

With regard to this clone: Compared with germline, one end of the junction differs, possibly owing to a read error. The gene calls are TRBV7-7 and TRBJ2-1; 7 nucleotides line up with TRBD2. This CDR3 comprises 16 residues. The germline V gene has CDR1 SSHAT and CDR2 FNYEAQ (reference sequence). Here the CDR3 reads CASSLDPSGTYNEQFF. In DNA form, the CDR3 reads TGTGCTAGCAGCTTAGATCCTAGCGGCACCTACAATGAGCAGTTCTTC.

A single count supports this clone. The CDR3 coding sequence is TGTGCCAGCAGCTTAGACAGGCACTCCTACAATGAGCAGTTCTTC. Translation gives CASSLDRHSYNEQFF. This rearrangement joins TRBV5-6 to TRBJ2-1; D may be TRBD1 (6 bases). This CDR3 region has 15 residues. The V gene's germline CDR1 is SGHDT and CDR2 YYEEEE. Between the trimmed V and J ends, which lost 2 bases and 0 bases, there was a span of 9 bases.

The V and J genes are TRBV5-4 and TRBJ2-5; D might be TRBD1 or TRBD2, each matching 5 bases. V was trimmed by 3 bases and J by 4 bases, leaving 13 bases between them. Germline CDR1 SGHNT, CDR2 YYREEE (reference sequence). The CDR3 length is 14 residues. CDR3 residues: CASSYIGTPETQYF. In DNA, the CDR3 is TGTGCCAGCAGCTACATCGGGACGCCAGAGACCCAGTACTTC.

The gene calls are TRBV19 and TRBJ2-7; D ambiguous. Germline-derived CDR1 and CDR2 are LNHDA and SQIVND (reference sequence). There are 16 residues in the CDR3. With 6 bases removed from V and 3 bases from J, the gap between germline ends came to 21 bases. CDR3 sequence reads: CASSLYPPDGDYEQYF. CDR3 DNA: TGTGCCAGTAGCTTATACCCTCCCGACGGCGACTACGAGCAGTACTTC.

The CDR3: CASSLLGQSDSGANVLTF. For the CDR3, the DNA is TGCGCCAGCAGCTTGTTGGGACAGTCGGACTCTGGGGCCAACGTCCTGACTTTC. V usage is TRBV5-1 and J usage is TRBJ2-6; TRBD1 matches at 7 bases. V was pared by 1 base and J by 0 bases, with 7 bases of the junction left unmatched. The germline V gene has CDR1 SGHRS and CDR2 YFSETQ. This CDR3 contains 18 residues.

This chain joins TRBV5-6 and TRBJ1-1, with 8 bases fitting TRBD1. The germline V gene encodes CDR1 SGHDT and CDR2 YYEEEE. The ends lost 0 bases at V and 5 bases at J; junction bases unmatched: 9. The CDR3 runs 16 residues. The CDR3: CASSLALRGPRTEAFF. DNA for the CDR3: TGTGCCAGCAGCTTGGCCCTCAGGGGGCCTCGGACTGAAGCTTTCTTT. Combining the CDR3 with reference TRBV5-6 and TRBJ1-1 gives the whole variable domain DAGVTQSPTHLIKTRGQQVTLRCSPKSGHDTVSWYQQALGQGPQFIFQYYEEEERQRGNFPDRFSGHQFPNYSSELNVNALLLGDSALYLCASSLALRGPRTEAFFGQGTRLTVV.

This clone was seen a single time. The chain recombines TRBV19 with TRBJ2-1, with 14 bases matching TRBD2. The ends lost 6 bases at V and 8 bases at J; junction bases unmatched: 9. Looked up from germline, CDR1 is LNHDA and CDR2 is SQIVND (reference sequence). CDR3 length equals 16 residues. CDR3 coding DNA: TGTGCCAGTAGAGAATCGGGACTAGCGGGAGACGATGAGCAGTTCTTC. It is translated as CASRESGLAGDDEQFF. Filled out from reference TRBV19 and TRBJ2-1, the complete variable domain reads DGGITQSPKYLFRKEGQNVTLSCEQNLNHDAMYWYRQDPGQGLRLIYYSQIVNDFQKGDIAEGYSVSREKKESFPLTVTSAQKNPTAFYLCASRESGLAGDDEQFFGPGTRLTVL.

This clone was seen only once. The chain carries TRBV5-1 and TRBJ2-5, with TRBD1 matching 7 bases. In germline, CDR1 is SGHRS, CDR2 YFSETQ. CDR3 size: 14 residues. Trimming removed 5 bases from V and 7 bases from J; junction bases left unmatched: 11. CDR3 DNA: TGCGCCAGCAGGGAGGACAGGATCCGAGGGACCCAGTACTTC. Its protein is CASREDRIRGTQYF.

The chain uses TRBV7-2 and TRBJ2-5; 9 bases are a match to TRBD1. The V gene's germline CDR1 is SGHTA and CDR2 FQGNSA. The CDR3 has 19 residues. V lost 3 bases and J lost 2; bases outside the gene matches: 16. CDR3 coding DNA: TGTGCCAGCAGCTTTAGATATCTGGGACAGGGCCTTTTACAAGAGACCCAGTACTTC. Amino acids: CASSFRYLGQGLLQETQYF.

The chain couples TRBV6-2 or TRBV6-3 to TRBJ1-2, with unresolved D. The germline gives CDR1 MNHEY, CDR2 SVGEGT. There are 12 residues in the CDR3. V was shortened by 2 bases and J by 3 bases, with 4 bases between the two germline ends. This CDR3 is CASSYGDYGYTF. The CDR3, as DNA: TGTGCCAGCAGTTACGGGGACTATGGCTACACCTTC.

This rearrangement joins TRBV5-1 to TRBJ1-3, with D uncertain. The germline gives CDR1 SGHRS, CDR2 YFSETQ. V lost 4 bases and J lost 0, with 17 bases in between. This CDR3 has 17 amino acids. CDR3 in DNA: TGCGCCAGCAGCCCTGGTGCGTCGCTTCACTCTGGAAACACCATATATTTT. Encoded protein: CASSPGASLHSGNTIYF.

V gene TRBV6-6 combines with J gene TRBJ2-7; 8 bases map to TRBD2. The CDR3 runs 15 residues. V lost 0 bases to trimming and J lost 5 bases; unmatched junction nucleotides: 6. Germline V gene lookup returns CDR1 MNHNY and CDR2 SVGAGI (reference sequence). The CDR3 is CASSYSAGLVNEQYF. The CDR3 region has the DNA TGTGCCAGCAGTTACTCAGCGGGACTAGTTAACGAGCAGTACTTC.

The chain carries TRBV5-1 and TRBJ1-1; D possibly corresponds to TRBD1 (5 bases). Trimming took 1 base from V and 3 from J, leaving 10 bases between them. Looked up from germline, CDR1 is SGHRS and CDR2 is YFSETQ. CDR3 length: 14 residues. CDR3 DNA sequence: TGCGCCAGCAGCTTGATCAGGGTCGACACTGAAGCTTTCTTT. It encodes CASSLIRVDTEAFF.

V and J are TRBV12-3 or TRBV12-4 and TRBJ1-2; perhaps TRBD1 as D (6 bases). This CDR3 contains 13 residues. The ends were cut back, 7 bases at V and 6 bases at J, with 15 bases in the middle. CDR3 DNA sequence: TGTGCCAGCACCCCACAGGGAAGAGATGGCTACACCTTC. It codes for CASTPQGRDGYTF.

The chain combines TRBV5-8 with TRBJ1-5, with D uncertain. Trimming cost V 5 bases and J 5 bases, with 14 bases left between them. CDR3 length: 14 amino acids. Germline loops: CDR1 SGHTS, CDR2 YDEGEE. CDR3 nucleotides: TGTGCCAGCAGTTACGGACCGAGCGATCAGCCCCAGCATTTT. Protein sequence: CASSYGPSDQPQHF.